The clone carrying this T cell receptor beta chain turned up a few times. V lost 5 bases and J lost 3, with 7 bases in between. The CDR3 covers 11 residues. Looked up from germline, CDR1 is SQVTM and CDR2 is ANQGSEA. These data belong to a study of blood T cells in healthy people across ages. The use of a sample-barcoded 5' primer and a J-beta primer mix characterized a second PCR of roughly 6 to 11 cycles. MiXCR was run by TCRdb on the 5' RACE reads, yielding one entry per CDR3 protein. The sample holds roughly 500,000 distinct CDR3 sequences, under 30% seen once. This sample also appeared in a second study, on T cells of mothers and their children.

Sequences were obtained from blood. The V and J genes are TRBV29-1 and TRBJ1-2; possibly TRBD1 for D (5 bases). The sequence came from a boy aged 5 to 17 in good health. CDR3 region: CSVLQDYGYTF. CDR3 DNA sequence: TGCAGCGTTCTACAGGACTATGGCTACACCTTC.